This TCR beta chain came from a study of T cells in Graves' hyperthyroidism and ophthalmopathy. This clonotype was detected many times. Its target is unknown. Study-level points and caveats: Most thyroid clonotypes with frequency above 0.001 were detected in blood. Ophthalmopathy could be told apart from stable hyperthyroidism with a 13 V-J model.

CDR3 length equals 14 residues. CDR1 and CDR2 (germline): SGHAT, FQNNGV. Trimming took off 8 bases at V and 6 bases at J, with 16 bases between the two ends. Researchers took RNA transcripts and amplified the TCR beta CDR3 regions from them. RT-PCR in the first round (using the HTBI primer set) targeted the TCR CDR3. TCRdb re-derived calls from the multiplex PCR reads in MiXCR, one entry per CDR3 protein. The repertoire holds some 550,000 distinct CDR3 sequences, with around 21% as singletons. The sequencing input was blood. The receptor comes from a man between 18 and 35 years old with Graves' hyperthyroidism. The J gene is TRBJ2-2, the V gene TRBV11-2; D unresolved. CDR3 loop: CASSLSADAGELFF. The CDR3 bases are TGTGCCAGCTCACTCTCTGCGGACGCCGGGGAGCTGTTTTTT. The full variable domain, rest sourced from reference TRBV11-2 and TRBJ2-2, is EAGVAQSPRYKIIEKRQSVAFWCNPISGHATLYWYQQILGQGPKLLIQFQNNGVVDDSQLPKDRFSAERLKGVDSTLKIQPAKLEDSAVYLCASSLSADAGELFFGEGSRLTVL.